The clone carrying this T cell receptor beta chain was counted only a few times. The source of the sample is a study of blood T cell repertoires in COVID-19. The data were produced by immunoSEQ multiplex PCR, yet TCRdb's version contains in-frame clones alone and is incomplete. The table shows 50,000 to 70,000 clones, with about 93% occurring only once. The CDR3 is 14 residues long. Germline CDR1 and CDR2: WSHSY and SAAADI. Trimming stripped 6 bases from V and 3 bases from J, with 11 bases between. The genes are TRBV10-2 and TRBJ2-2, with D perhaps TRBD1 (5 bases). The source of this sequence is a woman over 75 with active COVID-19. The sequenced sample consisted of peripheral blood. CDR3: CASRAGQDTGELFF. The DNA for the CDR3 is TGCGCCAGCAGGGCAGGGCAGGACACCGGGGAGCTGTTTTTT.